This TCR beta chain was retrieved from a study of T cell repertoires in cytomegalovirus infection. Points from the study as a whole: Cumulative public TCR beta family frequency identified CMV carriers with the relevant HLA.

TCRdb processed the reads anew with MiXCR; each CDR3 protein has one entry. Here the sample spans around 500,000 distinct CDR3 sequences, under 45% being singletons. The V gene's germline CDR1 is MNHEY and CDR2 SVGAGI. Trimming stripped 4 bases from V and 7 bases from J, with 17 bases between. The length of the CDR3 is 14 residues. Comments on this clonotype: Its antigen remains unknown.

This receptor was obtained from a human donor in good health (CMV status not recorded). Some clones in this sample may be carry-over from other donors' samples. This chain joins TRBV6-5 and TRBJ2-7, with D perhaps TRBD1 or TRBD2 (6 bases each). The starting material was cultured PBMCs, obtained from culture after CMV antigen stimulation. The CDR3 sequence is CASSFDTGAGEQYF. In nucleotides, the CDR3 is TGTGCCAGCAGTTTTGACACGGGGGCGGGGGAGCAGTACTTC.